The present TCR beta chain was sequenced within a study of memory CD4+ T cells and cytomegalovirus serostatus. This clone was observed a single time. CDR1 and CDR2 (germline): SGHAT, FQNNGV. The CDR3 runs to 15 residues. V was pared by 5 bases and J by 5 bases, with 18 bases between. Clones were read by immunoSEQ multiplex PCR, and TCRdb kept only the in-frame ones, dropping some. The sample holds roughly 49,000 clones, around 78% seen once. The sort gate was single viable CD3+CD4+CD8-CD45RO+ cells for memory CD4+ T cells. Serostatus was set by detecting CMV pp150, pp28, p38, p52 IgG. This receptor was taken from an adult in good health and CMV-seronegative. The chain links TRBV11-2 to TRBJ1-1; D ambiguous. Input material: memory CD4+ T cells from blood. The chain's CDR3 is CASSPLVGVQTEAFF. Here the CDR3 DNA reads TGTGCCAGCAGCCCCCTAGTCGGGGTCCAAACTGAAGCTTTCTTT.